This T cell receptor (beta chain) was captured by sequencing in a study of blood T cell repertoires in COVID-19 (TCRdb year 2020). Regarding the study in general: The collaborator samples originated in the United States, Italy and Spain and spanned the acute and convalescent phases of COVID-19. The material from the prospective study consisted of cDNA or gDNA derived from T cells, B-cell-depleted T cells, or PBMCs. The dataset comprised deeply sampled blood TCRbeta repertoires from subjects exposed to, actively infected with, or recovered from COVID-19. A freely available public database, intended as a resource for researchers studying the immune response to SARS-CoV-2, is where the repertoires were released. Samples were obtained from the ongoing ImmuneRACE study (first 160 participants) and from 1,000 to 1,500 subjects provided by 6 global collaborators. A de-identified subject ID, COVID-19 status, age in years and sex were almost always included in the sample metadata. Where HLA class I and class II types were available, the types were taken from metadata supplied by the sample provider, not from assay-based typing. Results the study describes overall, beyond this receptor: The quantity of clinical and demographic metadata differed by source and by participant and was supplied without curation.

TCRbeta CDR3 regions were amplified from genomic DNA by means of the immunoSEQ Assay, a bias-controlled multiplex PCR. As for the original processing: Nucleated cell counts per sample were estimated from amplification of reference gene primers within the assay. To quantify the absolute abundance of each unique TCRbeta CDR3 rearrangement, sequence reads were collapsed and filtered. For each sample, productive Simpson clonality was calculated by taking the square root of Simpson's diversity index across productive rearrangements. Imported from immuneACCESS, the table was reduced by TCRdb to in-frame sequences with V and J called. These copies leave out some clones; in studies compared against another copy, an unresolved V gene accounts for under half, and the cause of the remainder is not known. V and J calls and clone size are given by that table; D and trimming were obtained from the DNA. The sample includes about 170,000 clones, with about four fifths observed a single time. 11% of the sample is in the top ten clones.

Counted from cysteine to phenylalanine, this CDR3 has 17 amino acids. This entry keeps only the CDR3 DNA: 51 bases, framed from base 1. For this chain, trimming is 4 bases at the V end and 7 bases at the J end, and the number of junction bases without a gene match is 15. The germline V gene yields SQVTM for CDR1 and ANQGSEA for CDR2. With regard to this clone: Its antigen is still unknown. One base away there is no much larger clone; base qualities are not given.

Each collaborating institution followed its own protocols to collect whole blood in K2EDTA tubes. For TCRbeta analysis, collaborator samples were shipped as frozen whole blood, as isolated PBMCs, or as DNA extracted from either sample type. Source material: peripheral blood. This receptor was obtained from a man between 70 and 80 years old with active or convalescent COVID-19. The V and J segments used are TRBV29-1 and TRBJ2-1; the central 11 bases match TRBD2. The DNA sequence is TGCAGCGTTGGATTAGCGGGAGGGCCATGGGGTAGGAATGAGCAGTTCTTC. It translates to CSVGLAGGPWGRNEQFF.